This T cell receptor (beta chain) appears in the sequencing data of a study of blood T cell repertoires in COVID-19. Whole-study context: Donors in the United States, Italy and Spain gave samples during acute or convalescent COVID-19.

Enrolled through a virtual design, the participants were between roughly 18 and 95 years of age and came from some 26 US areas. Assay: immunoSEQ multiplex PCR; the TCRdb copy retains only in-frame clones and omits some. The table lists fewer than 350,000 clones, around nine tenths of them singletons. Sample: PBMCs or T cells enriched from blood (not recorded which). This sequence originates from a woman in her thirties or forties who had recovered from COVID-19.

CDR3 coding DNA: TGTGCCAGCTCAGCTAGAGTACAAGAGACCCAGTACTTC. This sequence encodes CASSARVQETQYF. The chain recombines TRBV18 with TRBJ2-5; D not certain. In germline, CDR1 is KGHSH, CDR2 LQKENI. The ends were cut back, 5 bases at V and 2 bases at J, with 9 bases in the middle. There are 13 residues in the CDR3.